This T cell receptor (beta chain) was recorded in a study of T cell clones after liver transplantation (dated by TCRdb to about 2019). Regarding the complete study: The samples were obtained from ITN030ST, a randomized trial that attempted immunosuppression withdrawal within 2 years after liver transplantation. Of the eight recipients, a few were HCV-positive, while the remaining recipients had been transplanted for non-autoimmune, non-viral indications. Blood samples were taken pre-transplant, pre-randomization before withdrawal, and post-randomization after full withdrawal or failed withdrawal. No induction therapy was given to the subjects, and standard immunosuppression was administered until randomization at 12-24 months post-transplant. Donor-reactive T cell clones were identified by TCRbeta sequencing after a pre-transplant mixed lymphocyte reaction and then tracked in post-transplant blood. To count as tolerant, a recipient had to stay completely off immunosuppression for at least one year without liver enzymes climbing beyond twice the upper limit of normal. The study cohort included 8 liver transplant recipients, of whom 3 were classified as tolerant and 5 as non-tolerant. Third party-reactive TCRbeta sequences from pre-transplant MLRs were also identified as an antigen-independent comparator for donor-reactive sequences. Here is what the overall study found, with its caveats: In a couple of subjects, low numbers of available donor cells limited the measurable donor-reactive repertoire. After accounting for repertoire turnover, donor-reactive detection was significantly reduced in 7 of 8 subjects for CD4 and 8 of 8 for CD8. A significant post-transplant decrease in circulating donor-reactive CD4 TCRbeta sequences was observed in 5 of 8 subjects, irrespective of tolerance or HCV status. The decline in donor-reactive sequences exceeded the decline in third party-reactive sequences, suggesting partial antigen-specific deletion that was unrelated to withdrawal success. Because of small, heterogeneous patient numbers and non-standardized post-transplant time points, the conclusions were only preliminary. Since no allograft tissue specimens were available, donor-reactive T cells may have migrated into the graft instead of being deleted.

Concerning this clone itself: Its specific antigen is unknown. No much larger clone is present one base from it, and per-base qualities are unavailable.

V is reduced by 0 bases and J by 1 base, leaving a spacing of 13 bases between them. Spanning cysteine to phenylalanine, the CDR3 consists of 16 amino acids. The retained sequence is limited to the CDR3, 48 bases, with the frame set at the first base. The germline V gene (reference sequence) provides CDR1 GTSNPN and CDR2 SVGIG. Thawed unstimulated PBMCs were stained for CD3, CD4 and CD8 and FACS-sorted into CD3+CD4+ and CD3+CD8+ populations. Each of the 8 studied subjects was randomized to immunosuppression withdrawal. The Qiagen DNeasy Blood and Tissue Kit was used to isolate genomic DNA. High-throughput TCRbeta CDR3 sequencing of frozen genomic DNA was performed by immunoSEQ, including PCR amplification, mapping, bias correction and internal controls. The published analysis was carried out like this. Productive rearrangements were kept, and unique TCRbeta sequences were defined by CDR3 nucleotide sequence plus V and J gene. For classification of a sequence as donor-reactive, at least 5-fold expansion in CFSE-low cells relative to unstimulated pre-transplant cells and a frequency of at least 0.01% were required. Per-subject minimum frequency thresholds, based on the lowest-template unstimulated sample, ensured at least 90% detection power. Repertoire turnover was measured by Jensen-Shannon divergence between the top 1000 TCRbeta sequences post- and pre-transplant. Two-sided Fisher's exact tests were used to test for changes in how often donor-reactive sequences were detected. Not all clones reach the TCRdb copy of this immuneACCESS table, which keeps in-frame sequences only. Checked studies attribute under half of the gap to unresolved V genes and leave the rest unexplained. V and J calls and clone size come straight from that table; D and trimming were deduced from the DNA. A total of roughly 100,000 clones appear in this sample, around 84% of them only once. Around 2.9% of the sample goes to the ten largest clones.

This chain joins TRBV30 to TRBJ1-5; TRBD1 is perhaps the D gene, given 5 matching bases. This receptor was obtained from a human patient who received a liver transplant. After a transplant, some of the T cells may come from the graft donor. Sequenced material: CD4+ T cells from blood, taken approximately 4 years after liver transplant. The DNA reads TGTGCCTGGAGTGTAAAGGGGATTCAGAGCAATCAGCCCCAGCATTTT. This is translated as CAWSVKGIQSNQPQHF.